Listed here is a single T cell receptor beta chain. The treatment was: oral pan-JAK inhibitor, 5-10 mg twice daily. Peripheral blood samples and lesional scalp punch biopsies were obtained from alopecia areata patients. This sample was taken from a study of CD8+ T cells in alopecia areata. Overall study context: Treated patients were scored for severity by percent of scalp affected.

RNA was extracted and reverse transcribed into cDNA as the sequencing template. Sequencing used immunoSEQ multiplex PCR; TCRdb keeps in-frame clones, though not all of them. In the table there are under 250,000 clones, about 50% of which are singletons. V was pared by 5 bases and J by 4 bases, with 12 bases between. CDR1 is SGHRS, CDR2 YFSETQ, per germline. The CDR3 length is 13 residues. The material was CD4+ T cells sorted from blood, obtained at week 4, from a patient treated with tofacitinib. The receptor's source is a human donor with alopecia areata. This sequence joins TRBV5-1 and TRBJ2-5; D gene ambiguous. CDR3 DNA: TGCGCCAGCAGGACCGATAACGGAGAGACCCAGTACTTC. Translation: CASRTDNGETQYF.